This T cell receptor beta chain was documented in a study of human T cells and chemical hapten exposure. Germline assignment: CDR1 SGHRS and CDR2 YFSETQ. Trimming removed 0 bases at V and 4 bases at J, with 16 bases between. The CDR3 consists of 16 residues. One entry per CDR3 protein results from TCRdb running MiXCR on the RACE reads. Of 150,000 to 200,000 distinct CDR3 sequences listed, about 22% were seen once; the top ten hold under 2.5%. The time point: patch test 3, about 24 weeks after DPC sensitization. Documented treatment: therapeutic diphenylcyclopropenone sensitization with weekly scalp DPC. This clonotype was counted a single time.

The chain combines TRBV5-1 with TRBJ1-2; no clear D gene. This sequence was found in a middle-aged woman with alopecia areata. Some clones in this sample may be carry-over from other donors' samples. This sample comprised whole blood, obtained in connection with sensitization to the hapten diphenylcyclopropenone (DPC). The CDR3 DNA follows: TGCGCCAGCAGCTTGGCAGGATCCTATATTGCCTATGGCTACACCTTC. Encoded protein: CASSLAGSYIAYGYTF.